This record concerns one T cell receptor beta chain sequence. CDR3 size: 12 residues. The trim removed 5 bases at V and 7 bases at J, leaving 3 bases unmatched. Germline lookup yields CDR1 SGHTA and CDR2 FQGTGA. These data originate in a study of T cells in Graves' hyperthyroidism and ophthalmopathy. Regions amplified from RNA transcripts were the TCR beta CDR3 regions. When the TCR CDR3 underwent first-round RT-PCR, the HTBI primer set was used. TCRdb independently ran MiXCR on the multiplex PCR reads; one entry per CDR3 protein. The sample holds just over 550,000 distinct CDR3 sequences, roughly 50% seen once.

Sequencing input: peripheral blood or thyroid tissue (not recorded which). V usage is TRBV7-3 and J usage is TRBJ1-2; 8 nucleotides align to TRBD1. The TCR comes from a woman aged 18-29 years with Graves' hyperthyroidism. CDR3 DNA sequence: TGTGCCAGCAGCATAGACAGGGGTGGCTACACCTTC. Amino acid sequence: CASSIDRGGYTF. Looking up the rest from reference TRBV7-3 and TRBJ1-2 gives the full variable domain: GAGVSQTPSNKVTEKGKYVELRCDPISGHTALYWYRQSLGQGPEFLIYFQGTGAADDSGLPNDRFFAVRPEGSVSTLKIQRTERGDSAVYLCASSIDRGGYTFGSGTRLTVV.